These 29 T cell receptor beta chains came from one sample sequenced in a study of blood T cell repertoires in COVID-19. Clones were sequenced by immunoSEQ multiplex PCR, and TCRdb holds only the in-frame ones, with some missing. Counted here are a few hundred thousand clones, over 80% occurring once; the ten biggest clones make up around 1.3%. The sequenced sample was peripheral blood. The receptor source for this set is a woman younger than 45 with COVID-19, enrolled during active disease.

This clone has only a few counts. The chain employs TRBV7-7 and TRBJ2-3; D not resolved. Germline assignment: CDR1 SSHAT and CDR2 FNYEAQ (reference sequence). The CDR3 is 15 amino acids. V gave up 5 bases and J gave up 0 bases, with 12 bases separating them. This CDR3 is CASSPGKTSTDTQYF. CDR3 nucleotide sequence: TGTGCCAGCAGCCCAGGAAAAACTAGCACAGATACGCAGTATTTT.

The rearrangement links TRBV21-1 to TRBJ1-3; the table's TRBD1 call for D was not verified on the DNA. TRBV21-1 is reported as a pseudogene. The CDR3 is made up of 14 amino acids. CDR3 nucleotide sequence: TGTGCCAGCAGCAAGGGGACAGGGAAAGACACCATATATTTT. This gives the protein CASSKGTGKDTIYF.

The chain combines TRBV5-6 with TRBJ1-2; TRBD1 agrees at 10 bases. This CDR3 is built from 13 residues. The V gene end was trimmed by 6 bases and the J gene end by 5 bases; junction bases not matched to a gene: 4. Looked up from germline, CDR1 is SGHDT and CDR2 is YYEEEE. CDR3 protein: CASIPGQGYGYTF. CDR3 coding DNA: TGTGCCAGCATCCCGGGACAGGGGTATGGCTACACCTTC.

V usage is TRBV18 and J usage is TRBJ2-1; the match to TRBD2 covers 10 bases. Germline CDR1 KGHSH, CDR2 LQKENI. The CDR3 consists of 15 residues. The ends lost 6 bases at V and 2 bases at J; junction bases unmatched: 4. Here the CDR3 DNA reads TGTGCCAGCTCCTCTCTAGCGGGAGCCTACAATGAGCAGTTCTTC. Protein sequence: CASSSLAGAYNEQFF.

The chain uses TRBV19 and TRBJ1-1; no definite D call. The CDR3 spans 12 residues. The V gene's germline CDR1 is LNHDA and CDR2 SQIVND (reference sequence). The V end lost 8 bases, the J end lost 0 bases, and 7 bases lay between the germline ends. This CDR3 is CASRDLNTEAFF. CDR3 bases: TGTGCCAGTCGAGACTTGAACACTGAAGCTTTCTTT.

The chain joins TRBV24-1 to TRBJ2-2; D uncertain. The CDR3 sequence is 13 residues long. CDR1 and CDR2 from the germline V gene are KGHDR and SFDVKD. The V gene lost 4 bases and the J gene lost 6 bases, with 8 bases spanning the gap. CDR3 in DNA: TGTGCCACCAGTGAAGATTCGGCCGGGGAGCTGTTTTTT. It yields the protein CATSEDSAGELFF.

The rearrangement joins TRBV9 to TRBJ2-1; TRBD2 is a possible D gene (5 bases). The V end lost 3 bases, the J end lost 6 bases, and 13 bases lay between the germline ends. Germline loops: CDR1 SGDLS, CDR2 YYNGEE. The CDR3 covers 14 residues. The CDR3 sequence: CASSATLGGNEQFF. CDR3 bases: TGTGCCAGCAGCGCCACGCTAGGAGGCAATGAGCAGTTCTTC. The full variable domain, rest sourced from reference TRBV9 and TRBJ2-1, is DSGVTQTPKHLITATGQRVTLRCSPRSGDLSVYWYQQSLDQGLQFLIQYYNGEERAKGNILERFSAQQFPDLHSELNLSSLELGDSALYFCASSATLGGNEQFFGPGTRLTVL.

The chain recombines TRBV4-3 with TRBJ2-7; 9 positions agree with TRBD1. V shed 3 bases and J 3 bases; nucleotides not matched to a gene: 3. This CDR3 comprises 14 residues. Looked up from germline, CDR1 is LGHNA and CDR2 is YSLEER. The CDR3 region has the DNA TGCGCCAGCAGCCATCGGACAGGGGACTACGAGCAGTACTTC. As protein: CASSHRTGDYEQYF.

J is TRBJ1-1 and V is TRBV6-6; D not certain. The CDR3 contains 13 residues. Per germline, CDR1 MNHNY and CDR2 SVGAGI (reference sequence). Trimming removed 5 bases at V and 0 bases at J, with 7 bases between. This CDR3 is CASSDGVNTEAFF. For the CDR3, the DNA is TGTGCCAGCAGTGACGGGGTGAACACTGAAGCTTTCTTT.

The chain uses TRBV6-5 and TRBJ1-1; 7 bases are a match to TRBD1. The CDR3 spans 15 residues. V trimming: 7 bases; J trimming: 6 bases; junction bases outside the gene matches: 14. Germline V CDR1 and CDR2: MNHEY, SVGAGI. CDR3 loop: CASNRQGNYRAEAFF. CDR3 DNA sequence: TGTGCCAGCAACCGACAGGGAAATTATCGCGCTGAAGCTTTCTTT.

This clone has just a few counts. This chain connects TRBV29-1 to TRBJ2-7, with 7 bases matching TRBD1. CDR1 and CDR2 from the germline V gene are SQVTM and ANQGSEA. This CDR3 has 14 residues. The V segment lost 6 bases and the J segment 0 bases; nucleotides outside the gene matches: 8. CDR3 DNA sequence: TGCAGCGTCGTACAGGGGAAGAGCTCCTACGAGCAGTACTTC. Protein: CSVVQGKSSYEQYF.

This chain joins TRBV11-2 and TRBJ1-5, with 12 bases identical to TRBD1. Germline CDR1 is SGHAT and CDR2 is FQNNGV. This CDR3 spans 19 amino acids. V lost 5 bases to trimming and J lost 3 bases; unmatched junction nucleotides: 14. The CDR3 DNA reads TGTGCCAGCAGCGAGTACCCCGCCGGGACAGGGGGCTTCAATCAGCCCCAGCATTTT. Amino acid sequence: CASSEYPAGTGGFNQPQHF.

The table lists this clone with a few counts. This chain joins TRBV6-6 and TRBJ2-5; 9 bases line up with TRBD2. V lost 6 bases and J lost 3; bases outside the gene matches: 11. The CDR3 runs to 16 residues. CDR1 and CDR2 from the germline V gene are MNHNY and SVGAGI (reference sequence). For the CDR3, the DNA is TGTGCCAGCAGGGGTAGCGGGGGAGGTGGGGAAGAGACCCAGTACTTC. This sequence encodes CASRGSGGGGEETQYF.

This rearrangement joins TRBV6-5 to TRBJ1-6; D uncertain. Per the germline V gene, CDR1 is MNHEY and CDR2 is SVGAGI. The CDR3 runs to 14 residues. V lost 10 bases to trimming and J lost 1 base, with 11 bases between them. CDR3 in amino acids: CAIGEKSYNSPLHF. CDR3 sequence (DNA): TGTGCCATAGGAGAAAAGTCCTATAATTCACCCCTCCACTTT.

This clone has a handful of counts. V usage is TRBV3-1 (or the pseudogene TRBV3-2) and J usage is TRBJ1-1, with D unresolved. This CDR3 has 11 amino acids. CDR1 is LGHDT and CDR2 is YNNKEL in the germline V gene (reference sequence). V was clipped by 8 bases and J by 0 bases, with 4 bases between them. The CDR3 bases are TGTGCCAGCGCAGTGAACACTGAAGCTTTCTTT. Translated, it gives CASAVNTEAFF.

The chain is built from TRBV6-2 or TRBV6-3 and TRBJ2-7, with D possibly TRBD2 on 5 matching bases. Trimming left V 6 bases short and J 3 bases short, with 12 bases between. Germline CDR1 and CDR2: MNHEY and SVGEGT. CDR3 length: 13 residues. The CDR3 protein is CASSQRADYEQYF. In DNA form, the CDR3 reads TGTGCCAGCAGCCAGAGAGCGGACTACGAGCAGTACTTC.

This chain's CDR3 is CSASDALGQVSPGELFF. The CDR3 nucleotides read TGCAGTGCTAGTGACGCCCTGGGGCAGGTTAGCCCCGGGGAGCTGTTTTTT. The J gene is TRBJ2-2, the V gene TRBV20-1, with TRBD1 as a possible D gene (5 bases). Germline V CDR1 and CDR2: DFQATT, SNEGSKA (reference sequence). With 3 bases removed from V and 6 bases from J, the gap between germline ends came to 23 bases. The CDR3 has 17 amino acids.

Of note for this clone: Other nucleotide sequences in the sample specify the same CDR3. This CDR3 is CASSPTSSGANVLTF. The CDR3 region has the DNA TGCGCCAGCAGCCCGACAAGCTCTGGGGCCAACGTCCTGACTTTC. The chain uses TRBV5-1 and TRBJ2-6, with D unresolved. V was clipped by 4 bases and J by 0 bases, with 8 bases between them. This CDR3 has 15 residues. From germline, CDR1 is SGHRS and CDR2 YFSETQ. The variable domain in full, completed from reference TRBV5-1 and TRBJ2-6, reads KAGVTQTPRYLIKTRGQQVTLSCSPISGHRSVSWYQQTPGQGLQFLFEYFSETQRNKGNFPGRFSGRQFSNSRSEMNVSTLELGDSALYLCASSPTSSGANVLTFGAGSRLTVL.

This chain connects TRBV29-1 to TRBJ1-2; D might be TRBD1 (6 bases). The germline gives CDR1 SQVTM, CDR2 ANQGSEA. Trimming cost V 6 bases and J 7 bases, with 12 bases left between them. The CDR3 covers 11 residues. CDR3 nucleotides: TGCAGCGTGGAAACAGGGTTTGGCTACACCTTC. Protein sequence: CSVETGFGYTF.

V gene TRBV5-6 combines with J gene TRBJ1-2, with D possibly TRBD1 on 6 matching bases. Trimming cost V 5 bases and J 0 bases, with 11 bases left between them. Germline CDR1 and CDR2: SGHDT and YYEEEE. CDR3 length: 14 amino acids. In nucleotides, the CDR3 is TGTGCCAGCAGAATGACAGGAGCTAACTATGGCTACACCTTC. Translation: CASRMTGANYGYTF. Full variable domain (rest looked up from reference TRBV5-6 and TRBJ1-2): DAGVTQSPTHLIKTRGQQVTLRCSPKSGHDTVSWYQQALGQGPQFIFQYYEEEERQRGNFPDRFSGHQFPNYSSELNVNALLLGDSALYLCASRMTGANYGYTFGSGTRLTVV.

This clone came up once. The V call is TRBV30, the J call TRBJ1-1; D gene uncertain. The V end lost 4 bases, the J end lost 8 bases, and 14 bases lay between the germline ends. The germline CDR1 and CDR2 sequences are GTSNPN and SVGIG (reference sequence). The CDR3 runs 12 residues. For the CDR3, the DNA is TGTGCCTGGACCACCACCCGACTAGAAGCTTTCTTT. It encodes CAWTTTRLEAFF.

This clone has just a few counts. This sequence joins TRBV24-1 and TRBJ2-1; 11 bases map to TRBD2. Germline loops: CDR1 KGHDR, CDR2 SFDVKD. CDR3 length: 17 amino acids. Trimming cost V 5 bases and J 4 bases; bases outside gene matches: 9. CDR3 region: CATSGGSGTSGYNEQFF. In nucleotides, the CDR3 is TGTGCCACCAGTGGAGGTTCAGGGACTAGCGGTTACAATGAGCAGTTCTTC.

This chain uses TRBV6-5 with TRBJ2-5; 8 bases are shared with TRBD1. This CDR3 contains 16 residues. V lost 3 bases to trimming and J lost 5 bases; unmatched junction nucleotides: 11. Germline CDR1 MNHEY, CDR2 SVGAGI. The CDR3 reads CASSYGSGGAGETQYF. Written as DNA, the CDR3 is TGTGCCAGCAGTTATGGATCAGGGGGCGCAGGGGAGACCCAGTACTTC.

The V and J genes are TRBV30 and TRBJ1-2; D gene unclear. The CDR3 sequence is 12 residues long. The germline V gene encodes CDR1 GTSNPN and CDR2 SVGIG (reference sequence). Trimming took off 5 bases at V and 1 base at J, with 8 bases between the two ends. The CDR3 region has the DNA TGTGCCTGGTCTCTATATAACTATGGCTACACCTTC. Translating gives CAWSLYNYGYTF.

The CDR3 DNA reads as TGTGCCAGCAGCCTAGGGGACGGGGGTGGCGAGCAGTACTTC. Translated: CASSLGDGGGEQYF. V and J are TRBV11-2 and TRBJ2-7; D is possibly TRBD2 (6 bases). Germline V CDR1 and CDR2: SGHAT, FQNNGV. V was clipped by 5 bases and J by 6 bases, with 17 bases between them. This CDR3 contains 14 residues.

The chain carries TRBV4-3 and TRBJ1-1; the D gene is possibly TRBD1 (5 bases). This CDR3 spans 13 amino acids. Germline V lookup: CDR1 LGHNA, CDR2 YSLEER. The V end lost 1 base, the J end lost 6 bases, and 9 bases lay between the germline ends. The CDR3 DNA follows: TGCGCCAGCAGCCAAGGGGGGAGGGCTGAAGCTTTCTTT. Protein sequence: CASSQGGRAEAFF.

This chain connects TRBV6-5 to TRBJ2-7; maybe TRBD1 (5 bases). The germline V gene encodes CDR1 MNHEY and CDR2 SVGAGI. The CDR3 spans 12 residues. V was clipped by 7 bases and J by 3 bases, with 10 bases between them. CDR3 DNA: TGTGCCAGCACCTTGCAGGGCTACGAGCAGTACTTC. This translates into CASTLQGYEQYF.

The V gene is TRBV10-2, the J gene TRBJ1-2; no firm D call. The CDR3 has 13 amino acids. Trimming removed 4 bases at V and 3 bases at J, with 9 bases between. In germline, CDR1 is WSHSY, CDR2 SAAADI. The CDR3 reads CASSGVSHYGYTF. CDR3 nucleotide sequence: TGCGCCAGCAGTGGGGTTAGCCACTATGGCTACACCTTC.

The chain joins TRBV9 to TRBJ1-1; D is perhaps TRBD1 (5 bases). V was cut by 0 bases and J by 2 bases, with 11 bases left in between. Germline CDR1 is SGDLS and CDR2 is YYNGEE. The CDR3 has 15 residues. DNA of the CDR3: TGTGCCAGCAGCGTAGGAGCACAGGTTAACACTGAAGCTTTCTTT. Its translation: CASSVGAQVNTEAFF.